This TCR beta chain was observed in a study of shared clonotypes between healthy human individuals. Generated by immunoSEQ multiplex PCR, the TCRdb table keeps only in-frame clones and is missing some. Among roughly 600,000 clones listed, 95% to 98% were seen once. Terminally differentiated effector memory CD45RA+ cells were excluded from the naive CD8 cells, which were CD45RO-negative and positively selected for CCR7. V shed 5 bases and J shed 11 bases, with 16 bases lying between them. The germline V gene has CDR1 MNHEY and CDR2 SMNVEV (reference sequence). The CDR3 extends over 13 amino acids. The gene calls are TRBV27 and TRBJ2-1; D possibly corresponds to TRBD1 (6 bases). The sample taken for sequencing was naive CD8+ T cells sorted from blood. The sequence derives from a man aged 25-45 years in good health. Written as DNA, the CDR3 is TGTGCCAGCAGTCCCCCCCCCGGGACACAGCAGTTCTTC. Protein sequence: CASSPPPGTQQFF.